What follows are 26 T cell receptor beta chains derived from one specimen sequenced in a study of CD8+ T cells in alopecia areata. Treatment meaning: oral pan-JAK inhibitor, 5-10 mg twice daily. RNA extraction was followed by reverse transcription into cDNA, which acted as the sequencing template. TCRdb's copy holds only in-frame clones and misses some; the assay was immunoSEQ multiplex PCR. The sample lists under 150,000 clones; 75% to 85% were seen once. The sample consisted of CD8+ T cells sorted from blood, taken at week 4, from a patient treated with tofacitinib. The receptors come from a human donor with alopecia areata.

The chain employs TRBV7-9 and TRBJ2-1; 8 nucleotides align to TRBD1. The V gene end was trimmed by 5 bases and the J gene end by 7 bases; junction bases not matched to a gene: 10. There are 15 residues in the CDR3. The germline CDR1 and CDR2 sequences are SEHNR and FQNEAQ (reference sequence). CDR3 nucleotides: TGTGCCAGCAGCCCGGGACAGGCCCCCGGGAATGAGCAGTTCTTC. It is translated as CASSPGQAPGNEQFF.

The chain combines TRBV7-9 with TRBJ2-5; 12 nucleotides match TRBD1. This CDR3 region has 15 residues. Germline CDR1 SEHNR, CDR2 FQNEAQ (reference sequence). The V gene end was trimmed by 7 bases and the J gene end by 4 bases; junction bases not matched to a gene: 7. The CDR3 protein is CASKPGQGARETQYF. CDR3 coding DNA: TGTGCCAGCAAACCGGGACAGGGGGCTAGAGAGACCCAGTACTTC.

The V and J genes are TRBV5-1 and TRBJ2-7; 8 bases are a match to TRBD1. The CDR3 length is 14 residues. The germline V gene encodes CDR1 SGHRS and CDR2 YFSETQ. V was clipped by 4 bases and J by 2 bases; unmatched bases: 5. CDR3 sequence: CASSVGQATYEQYF. As DNA, the CDR3 is TGCGCCAGCAGCGTGGGACAGGCTACCTACGAGCAGTACTTC.

This clone was detected only once. The J gene is TRBJ2-1, the V gene TRBV5-4; maybe TRBD1 (6 bases). The CDR3 has 15 residues. CDR1 is SGHNT, CDR2 YYREEE, per germline (reference sequence). V lost 4 bases and J 0 bases, leaving 11 bases between the germline ends. CDR3 DNA: TGTGCCAGCAGCCCCAGGGGACGCTCCTACAATGAGCAGTTCTTC. Its protein product is CASSPRGRSYNEQFF.

Turning to this clone: This specimen includes other DNA sequences encoding the same CDR3. This chain connects TRBV27 to TRBJ1-2; D gene unclear. V lost 2 bases and J lost 2, with 6 bases in between. This CDR3 contains 13 residues. Germline V gives CDR1 MNHEY, CDR2 SMNVEV (reference sequence). The CDR3 DNA sequence: TGTGCCAGCAGTTTAACAGAGAACTATGGCTACACCTTC. This gives the protein CASSLTENYGYTF.

In its sample, this clone was seen a few times. The V and J genes are TRBV28 and TRBJ2-3, with D hard to call. This CDR3 spans 16 amino acids. Trimming removed 8 bases at V and 2 bases at J, with 20 bases between. Germline-derived CDR1 and CDR2 are MDHEN and SYDVKM. CDR3 amino acids: CASSPSGPTPTDTQYF. In DNA, the CDR3 is TGTGCCAGCTCCCCGTCGGGTCCGACCCCCACAGATACGCAGTATTTT.

V gene TRBV4-2 combines with J gene TRBJ2-1; TRBD2 aligns across 8 bases. Germline V gives CDR1 LGHNA, CDR2 YNFKEQ. CDR3 length equals 18 residues. V gave up 0 bases and J gave up 5 bases; unmatched junction bases: 12. The DNA for the CDR3 is TGTGCCAGCAGCCAAGATCCCCATGGCGGGGGGCCCCACAATGAGCAGTTCTTC. Residues: CASSQDPHGGGPHNEQFF.

The chain joins TRBV11-2 to TRBJ2-3; either TRBD1 or TRBD2 may fit D (5 bases each). Germline lookup yields CDR1 SGHAT and CDR2 FQNNGV. The ends were cut back, 1 base at V and 3 bases at J, with 23 bases in the middle. The CDR3 loop spans 19 amino acids. The CDR3, as DNA: TGTGCCAGCAGCTTAGCCCTTCGAGGGGTCGGGTATTCTACAGATACGCAGTATTTT. It yields the protein CASSLALRGVGYSTDTQYF.

The chain carries TRBV12-2 and TRBJ2-1; the D call in the table, TRBD2, was not verified against the DNA. TRBV12-2 corresponds to a pseudogene. The length of the CDR3 is 16 residues. CDR3 sequence: CASRLAGLAGGNEQFF. The CDR3, as DNA: TGTGCAAGTCGCTTAGCAGGACTAGCGGGGGGCAATGAGCAGTTCTTC.

The chain recombines TRBV5-6 with TRBJ1-6, with 8 bases that match TRBD1. V gave up 6 bases and J gave up 8 bases; unmatched junction bases: 10. CDR1 and CDR2 from the germline V gene are SGHDT and YYEEEE. The CDR3 runs 15 residues. CDR3 nucleotide sequence: TGTGCCAGCACCTTACACGGGACAGGTTATTCACCCCTCCACTTT. This codes for CASTLHGTGYSPLHF.

This clone has just one count. This chain joins TRBV2 and TRBJ2-3, with D perhaps being TRBD1 or TRBD2 (6 bases each). V dropped 3 bases and J dropped 1 base, with 11 bases sitting between them. The CDR3 consists of 15 residues. The V gene's germline CDR1 is SNHLY and CDR2 FYNNEI. In DNA form, the CDR3 reads TGTGCCAGCAGTGAGGGGGCTAGCGGCACAGATACGCAGTATTTT. It codes for CASSEGASGTDTQYF. The full variable domain, in which reference TRBV2 and TRBJ2-3 provide the parts outside the CDR3, is EPEVTQTPSHQVTQMGQEVILRCVPISNHLYFYWYRQILGQKVEFLVSFYNNEISEKSEIFDDQFSVERPDGSNFTLKIRSTKLEDSAMYFCASSEGASGTDTQYFGPGTRLTVL.

This sequence joins TRBV19 and TRBJ1-2; D possibly corresponds to TRBD1 (5 bases). V was trimmed by 9 bases and J by 4 bases, leaving 6 bases between them. Germline lookup yields CDR1 LNHDA and CDR2 SQIVND (reference sequence). CDR3 size: 10 residues. In DNA form, the CDR3 reads TGTGCCAGCGGGGGCTATGGCTACACCTTC. This encodes CASGGYGYTF. Supplemented by reference TRBV19 and TRBJ1-2, the full variable domain reads DGGITQSPKYLFRKEGQNVTLSCEQNLNHDAMYWYRQDPGQGLRLIYYSQIVNDFQKGDIAEGYSVSREKKESFPLTVTSAQKNPTAFYLCASGGYGYTFGSGTRLTVV.

V and J are TRBV14 and TRBJ2-1, with 9 nucleotides matching TRBD2. Germline V gives CDR1 SGHDN, CDR2 FVKESK. The CDR3 is made up of 17 amino acids. V lost 2 bases to trimming and J lost 10 bases; unmatched junction nucleotides: 15. In nucleotides, the CDR3 is TGTGCCAGCAGCCAACAACTCCGGAGCGGGGGGACCAACGAGCAGTTCTTC. Amino acids: CASSQQLRSGGTNEQFF.

This clone was observed a few times. The chain is built from TRBV7-9 and TRBJ2-3; D not resolved. The CDR3 loop spans 14 amino acids. Germline V gene lookup returns CDR1 SEHNR and CDR2 FQNEAQ (reference sequence). V dropped 0 bases and J dropped 1 base, with 5 bases sitting between them. CDR3 amino acids: CASSLATGTDTQYF. In DNA form, the CDR3 reads TGTGCCAGCAGCTTAGCCACAGGCACAGATACGCAGTATTTT.

This clone was recorded a few times. The chain couples TRBV7-9 to TRBJ2-5; D assignment may be TRBD1 or TRBD2 (6 bases each). The V gene lost 0 bases and the J gene lost 4 bases, with 12 bases spanning the gap. Germline CDR1 is SEHNR and CDR2 is FQNEAQ (reference sequence). CDR3 length: 15 residues. This CDR3 is CASSLARGRGETQYF. The CDR3, as DNA: TGTGCCAGCAGCTTAGCACGGGGGCGAGGAGAGACCCAGTACTTC. Supplemented by reference TRBV7-9 and TRBJ2-5, the full variable domain reads DTGVSQNPRHKITKRGQNVTFRCDPISEHNRLYWYRQTLGQGPEFLTYFQNEAQLEKSRLLSDRFSAERPKGSFSTLEIQRTEQGDSAMYLCASSLARGRGETQYFGPGTRLLVL.

The CDR3 loop reads CASSPGLAYEQYF. The CDR3 DNA is TGTGCCAGCAGTCCTGGACTAGCCTACGAGCAGTACTTC. The genes are TRBV27 and TRBJ2-7, with 7 bases that match TRBD2. Unmatched junction bases numbered 3, after V lost 5 bases and J lost 2 bases. This CDR3 has 13 amino acids. From germline, CDR1 is MNHEY and CDR2 SMNVEV (reference sequence).

The rearrangement links TRBV29-1 to TRBJ2-3, with 14 bases aligning to TRBD2. The germline gives CDR1 SQVTM, CDR2 ANQGSEA. V lost 3 bases, J lost 0 bases, and 11 bases stayed unmatched. The CDR3 contains 19 residues. This CDR3 is CSVEGTGTSGGYSTDTQYF. The CDR3 nucleotides are TGCAGCGTTGAGGGGACCGGGACTAGCGGGGGCTATAGCACAGATACGCAGTATTTT.

This chain joins TRBV7-9 and TRBJ1-1, with D unresolved. Germline V CDR1 and CDR2: SEHNR, FQNEAQ (reference sequence). Trimming stripped 1 base from V and 6 bases from J, with 12 bases between. This CDR3 is 14 amino acids long. The CDR3 is CASSLEVTSAEAFF. Here the CDR3 DNA reads TGTGCCAGCAGCTTAGAGGTCACATCGGCTGAAGCTTTCTTT.

This clone appeared a single time. This rearrangement joins TRBV7-6 to TRBJ2-3; D gene uncertain. Germline CDR1 is SGHVS and CDR2 is FNYEAQ. The CDR3 loop spans 14 amino acids. V was shortened by 0 bases and J by 4 bases, with 8 bases between the two germline ends. CDR3 region: CASSLALGADTQYF. The DNA for the CDR3 is TGTGCCAGCAGCTTAGCGCTTGGTGCAGATACGCAGTATTTT.

V is TRBV4-1 and J is TRBJ1-1; perhaps TRBD1 as D (5 bases). Per the germline V gene, CDR1 is MGHRA and CDR2 is YSYEKL. V was clipped by 7 bases and J by 3 bases, with 18 bases between them. The CDR3 covers 15 residues. In DNA, the CDR3 is TGCGCCAGCAAACCAGGGAACGGCTTATACACTGAAGCTTTCTTT. This encodes CASKPGNGLYTEAFF.

Of note for this clone: Compared with germline, one end of the junction differs, possibly owing to a read error. This rearrangement joins TRBV25-1 to TRBJ2-7, with TRBD2 matching 8 bases. This CDR3 has 17 amino acids. The germline gives CDR1 MGHDK, CDR2 SYGVNS. The CDR3 region has the DNA TGTGCCGGCAGTGAAGCTGGTCTAGCGGGCCGTTCCTACGAGCAGTACTTC. Encoded protein: CAGSEAGLAGRSYEQYF.

The rearrangement uses TRBV7-9 and TRBJ2-3; D gene ambiguous. Trimming cost V 5 bases and J 0 bases, with 3 bases left between them. The CDR3 sequence is 12 residues long. The germline CDR1 and CDR2 sequences are SEHNR and FQNEAQ (reference sequence). CDR3 region: CASSVSTDTQYF. The CDR3 region has the DNA TGTGCCAGCAGCGTTAGCACAGATACGCAGTATTTT.

The V gene is TRBV4-1, the J gene TRBJ2-7, with D unclear. Germline CDR1 is MGHRA and CDR2 is YSYEKL. The CDR3 runs 15 residues. With 5 bases removed from V and 2 bases from J, the gap between germline ends came to 16 bases. CDR3 in amino acids: CASSYSLGSPYEQYF. The CDR3 bases are TGCGCCAGCAGCTACTCCCTGGGCAGCCCCTACGAGCAGTACTTC.

This sequence joins TRBV4-3 and TRBJ1-1; TRBD1 might be the D (5 bases). The germline V gene encodes CDR1 LGHNA and CDR2 YSLEER. There are 18 residues in the CDR3. V lost 3 bases to trimming and J lost 0 bases, with 20 bases between them. The CDR3 sequence: CASSQTARGRTMNTEAFF. CDR3 coding DNA: TGCGCCAGCAGCCAGACCGCGAGGGGCCGAACCATGAACACTGAAGCTTTCTTT.

The J gene is TRBJ1-1, the V gene TRBV6-5; TRBD1 might be the D (5 bases). The V end was cut by 0 bases, the J end by 2 bases, with 10 bases between. Germline lookup yields CDR1 MNHEY and CDR2 SVGAGI. This CDR3 is 15 amino acids long. This CDR3 is CASSYSTAINTEAFF. In DNA form, the CDR3 reads TGTGCCAGCAGTTACTCGACAGCGATCAACACTGAAGCTTTCTTT.

This clone was picked up a small number of times. The V and J genes are TRBV13 and TRBJ2-5; 9 bases are a match to TRBD2. This CDR3 contains 16 residues. CDR1 and CDR2 from the germline V gene are PRHDT and FYEKMQ (reference sequence). V lost 5 bases and J lost 5; bases outside the gene matches: 12. For the CDR3, the DNA is TGTGCCAGCAGCGTATCTACCGGGACTAGCACCGAGACCCAGTACTTC. Amino acids: CASSVSTGTSTETQYF. The whole variable domain, filled in from reference TRBV13 and TRBJ2-5, reads AAGVIQSPRHLIKEKRETATLKCYPIPRHDTVYWYQQGPGQDPQFLISFYEKMQSDKGSIPDRFSAQQFSDYHSELNMSSLELGDSALYFCASSVSTGTSTETQYFGPGTRLLVL.